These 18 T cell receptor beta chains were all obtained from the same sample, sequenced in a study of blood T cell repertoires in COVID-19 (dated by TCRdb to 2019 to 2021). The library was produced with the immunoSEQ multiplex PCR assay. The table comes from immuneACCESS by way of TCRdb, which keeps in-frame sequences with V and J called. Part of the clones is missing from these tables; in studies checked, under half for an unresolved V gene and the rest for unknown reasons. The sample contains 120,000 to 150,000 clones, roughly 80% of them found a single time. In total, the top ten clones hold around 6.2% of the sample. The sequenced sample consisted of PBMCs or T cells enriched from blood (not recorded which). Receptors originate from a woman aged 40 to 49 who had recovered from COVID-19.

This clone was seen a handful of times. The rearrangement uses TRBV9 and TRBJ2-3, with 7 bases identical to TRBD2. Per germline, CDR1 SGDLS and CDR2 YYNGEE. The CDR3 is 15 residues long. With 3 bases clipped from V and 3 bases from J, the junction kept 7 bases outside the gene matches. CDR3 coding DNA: TGTGCCAGCAGCGAGGCGGGAGTGAAGACAGATACGCAGTATTTT. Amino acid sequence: CASSEAGVKTDTQYF.

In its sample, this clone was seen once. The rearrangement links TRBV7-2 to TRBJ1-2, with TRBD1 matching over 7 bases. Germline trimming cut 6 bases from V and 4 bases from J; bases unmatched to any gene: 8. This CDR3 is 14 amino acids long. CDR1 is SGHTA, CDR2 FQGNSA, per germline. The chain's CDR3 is CASSAGGPGYGYTF. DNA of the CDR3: TGTGCCAGCAGTGCAGGGGGGCCAGGCTATGGCTACACCTTC. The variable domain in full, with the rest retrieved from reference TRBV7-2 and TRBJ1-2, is GAGVSQSPSNKVTEKGKDVELRCDPISGHTALYWYRQSLGQGLEFLIYFQGNSAPDKSGLPSDRFSAERTGGSVSTLTIQRTQQEDSAVYLCASSAGGPGYGYTFGSGTRLTVV.

The CDR3 region is CASSQARQGNQPQHF. The CDR3 DNA follows: TGCGCCAGCAGCCAGGCTAGACAGGGTAATCAGCCCCAGCATTTT. The chain has TRBV4-1 and TRBJ1-5; 7 nucleotides agree with TRBD1. This CDR3 spans 15 amino acids. Per the germline V gene, CDR1 is MGHRA and CDR2 is YSYEKL. The trim removed 3 bases at V and 4 bases at J, leaving 6 bases unmatched.

CDR3 sequence: CASGLVLGRESYEQYF. In nucleotides, the CDR3 is TGTGCTAGTGGTTTGGTACTCGGAAGGGAGAGCTACGAGCAGTACTTC. The chain combines TRBV12-5 with TRBJ2-7, with a tentative D call TRBD2 (5 bases). The V and J ends lost 0 bases and 3 bases respectively, with 15 bases between them. Germline CDR1 LGHNT, CDR2 FRNRAP. This CDR3 is 16 amino acids long.

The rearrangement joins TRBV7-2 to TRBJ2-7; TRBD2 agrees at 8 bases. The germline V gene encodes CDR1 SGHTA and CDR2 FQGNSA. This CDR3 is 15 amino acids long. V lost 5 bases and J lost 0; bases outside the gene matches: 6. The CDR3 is CASSGRTSFSYEQYF. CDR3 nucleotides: TGTGCCAGCAGCGGACGGACTAGCTTCTCCTACGAGCAGTACTTC. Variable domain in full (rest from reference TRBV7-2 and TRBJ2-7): GAGVSQSPSNKVTEKGKDVELRCDPISGHTALYWYRQSLGQGLEFLIYFQGNSAPDKSGLPSDRFSAERTGGSVSTLTIQRTQQEDSAVYLCASSGRTSFSYEQYFGPGTRLTVT.

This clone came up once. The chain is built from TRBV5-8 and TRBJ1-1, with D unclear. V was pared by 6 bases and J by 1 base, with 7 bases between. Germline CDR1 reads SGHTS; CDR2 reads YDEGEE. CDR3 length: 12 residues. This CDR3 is CASTAGNTEAFF. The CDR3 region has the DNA TGTGCCAGCACCGCAGGGAACACTGAAGCTTTCTTT.

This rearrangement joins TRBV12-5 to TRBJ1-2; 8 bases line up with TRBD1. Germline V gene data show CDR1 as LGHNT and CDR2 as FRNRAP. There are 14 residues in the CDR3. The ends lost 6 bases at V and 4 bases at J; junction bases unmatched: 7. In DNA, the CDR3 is TGTGCTAGTGGCAGGACAGGGTCCCCCTATGGCTACACCTTC. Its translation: CASGRTGSPYGYTF.

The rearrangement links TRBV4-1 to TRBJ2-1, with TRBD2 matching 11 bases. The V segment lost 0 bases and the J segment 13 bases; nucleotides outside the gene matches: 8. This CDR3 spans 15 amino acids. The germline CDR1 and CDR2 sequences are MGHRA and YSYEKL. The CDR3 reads CASSQEGMTSGNQFF. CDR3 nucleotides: TGCGCCAGCAGCCAAGAAGGCATGACTAGCGGGAATCAGTTCTTC.

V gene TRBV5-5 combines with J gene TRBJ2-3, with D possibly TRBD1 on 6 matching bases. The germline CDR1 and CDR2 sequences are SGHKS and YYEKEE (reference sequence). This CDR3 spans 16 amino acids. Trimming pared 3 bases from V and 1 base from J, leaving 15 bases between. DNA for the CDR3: TGTGCCAGCAGCTCGTTTCAGGGGTCCGGCACAGATACGCAGTATTTT. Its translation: CASSSFQGSGTDTQYF.

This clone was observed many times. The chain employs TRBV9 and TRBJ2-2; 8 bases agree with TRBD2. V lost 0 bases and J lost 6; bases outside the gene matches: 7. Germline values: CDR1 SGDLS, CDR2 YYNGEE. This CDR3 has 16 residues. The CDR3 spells CASSVGTSPRAGELFF. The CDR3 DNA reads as TGTGCCAGCAGCGTAGGGACTAGCCCTCGGGCCGGGGAGCTGTTTTTT.

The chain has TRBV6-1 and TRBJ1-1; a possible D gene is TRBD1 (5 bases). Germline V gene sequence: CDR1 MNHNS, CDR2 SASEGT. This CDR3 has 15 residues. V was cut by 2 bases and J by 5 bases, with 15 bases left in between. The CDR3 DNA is TGTGCCAGCAGTGAATGGGGGGAGCTGGGAACTGAAGCTTTCTTT. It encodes CASSEWGELGTEAFF.

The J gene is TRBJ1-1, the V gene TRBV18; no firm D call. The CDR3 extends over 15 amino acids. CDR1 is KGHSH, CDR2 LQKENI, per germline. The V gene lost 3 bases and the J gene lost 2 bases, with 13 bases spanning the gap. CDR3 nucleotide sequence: TGTGCCAGCTCACCCCACCGACGGGTTAACACTGAAGCTTTCTTT. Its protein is CASSPHRRVNTEAFF.

The CDR3 is CASRIDSGGTEAFF. As DNA, the CDR3 is TGTGCCAGCAGGATCGACTCTGGAGGCACTGAAGCTTTCTTT. The J gene is TRBJ1-1, the V gene TRBV2, with unresolved D. Trimming took off 6 bases at V and 4 bases at J, with 15 bases between the two ends. Germline CDR1 and CDR2: SNHLY and FYNNEI. This CDR3 spans 14 amino acids.

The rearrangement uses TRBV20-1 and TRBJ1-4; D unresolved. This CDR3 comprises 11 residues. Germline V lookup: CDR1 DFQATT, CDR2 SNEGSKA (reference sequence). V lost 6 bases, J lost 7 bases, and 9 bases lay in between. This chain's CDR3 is CSARVAEKLFF. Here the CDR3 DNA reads TGCAGTGCGAGGGTCGCTGAAAAACTGTTTTTT.

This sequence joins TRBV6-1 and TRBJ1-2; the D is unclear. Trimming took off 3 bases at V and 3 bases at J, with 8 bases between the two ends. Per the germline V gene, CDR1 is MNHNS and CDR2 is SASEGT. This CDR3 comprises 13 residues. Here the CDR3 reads CASSEATHYGYTF. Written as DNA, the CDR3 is TGTGCCAGCAGTGAGGCCACACACTATGGCTACACCTTC.

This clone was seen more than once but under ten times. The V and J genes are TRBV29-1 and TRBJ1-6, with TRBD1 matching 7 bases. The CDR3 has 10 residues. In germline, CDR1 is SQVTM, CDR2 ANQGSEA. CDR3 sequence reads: CLGQSSPLHF. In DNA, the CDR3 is TGCTTGGGACAGAGTTCACCCCTCCACTTT.

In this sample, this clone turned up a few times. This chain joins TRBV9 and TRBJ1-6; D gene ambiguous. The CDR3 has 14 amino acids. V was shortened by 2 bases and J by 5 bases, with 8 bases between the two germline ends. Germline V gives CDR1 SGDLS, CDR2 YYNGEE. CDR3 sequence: CASSVSSDNSPLHF. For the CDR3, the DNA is TGTGCCAGCAGCGTGAGTTCCGATAATTCACCCCTCCACTTT.

CDR3 region: CASSSPGSYYEQYF. As DNA, the CDR3 is TGTGCCAGCAGCTCTCCCGGGTCCTACTACGAGCAGTACTTC. V is TRBV7-9 and J is TRBJ2-7; D is undetermined. Germline-derived CDR1 and CDR2 are SEHNR and FQNEAQ (reference sequence). The length of the CDR3 is 14 residues. V shed 4 bases and J shed 3 bases, with 13 bases lying between them.